One and the same sample provided the 6 T cell receptor beta chains below, sequenced in a study of cytomegalovirus exposure and HLA in healthy donors. The primer mix had 60 Vbeta and 13 Jbeta primers. Using immunoSEQ multiplex PCR, the repertoire was profiled, and TCRdb retains in-frame clones only, with some absent. Of about 160,000 clones in the sample, approximately 80% were seen once. Sequenced: PBMCs. All receptors come from a man aged 18 to 29 in good health and CMV-seronegative.

Only a few counts were recorded for this clone. The V gene is TRBV29-1, the J gene TRBJ2-1; 9 bases agree with TRBD2. CDR3 length equals 16 residues. Germline V gives CDR1 SQVTM, CDR2 ANQGSEA. Trimming cost V 1 base and J 7 bases; bases outside gene matches: 11. Written as DNA, the CDR3 is TGCAGCGTTGAAGCTCGGGGGGCTAGCGGGAAGAATGAGCAGTTCTTC. This encodes CSVEARGASGKNEQFF.

This clone was seen once. This chain links TRBV11-3 with TRBJ1-1; D not resolved. Germline V CDR1 and CDR2: SGHNT, YENEEA. V was trimmed by 5 bases and J by 5 bases, leaving 15 bases between them. CDR3 length equals 14 residues. For the CDR3, the DNA is TGTGCCAGCAGCCCTCGGGCCTCGGGGACTGAAGCTTTCTTT. It yields the protein CASSPRASGTEAFF.

The chain is built from TRBV6-5 and TRBJ2-3, with D possibly TRBD1 on 6 matching bases. Looked up from germline, CDR1 is MNHEY and CDR2 is SVGAGI. The CDR3 length is 14 residues. V gave up 10 bases and J gave up 5 bases, with 19 bases separating them. CDR3 DNA sequence: TGTGCCACAGGCCTTGCGCAGGGGCTAGATACGCAGTATTTT. It encodes CATGLAQGLDTQYF.

The chain has TRBV4-3 and TRBJ1-6; tentatively, D is TRBD1 (5 bases). The V end was cut by 3 bases, the J end by 10 bases, with 16 bases between. CDR3 length equals 15 residues. Germline V gene data show CDR1 as LGHNA and CDR2 as YSLEER. The CDR3, as DNA: TGCGCCAGCAGCCAGCTAGCGGGACCCCAATCACCCCTCCACTTT. Amino acids: CASSQLAGPQSPLHF.

The rearrangement links TRBV2 to TRBJ1-2, with 8 bases that match TRBD1. This CDR3 region has 15 residues. The V gene's germline CDR1 is SNHLY and CDR2 FYNNEI. Trimming removed 3 bases from V and 1 base from J; junction bases left unmatched: 4. CDR3 DNA: TGTGCCAGCAGTGACAACAGGGGGAATAACTATGGCTACACCTTC. Protein sequence: CASSDNRGNNYGYTF.

This chain joins TRBV30 and TRBJ2-3; 7 bases line up with TRBD2. Germline loops: CDR1 GTSNPN, CDR2 SVGIG (reference sequence). The CDR3 length is 14 residues. V shed 0 bases, J shed 6 bases, and the junction held 6 bases outside the gene matches. The CDR3 spells CAWSVTGGGDTQYF. CDR3 DNA: TGTGCCTGGAGTGTGACGGGGGGAGGGGATACGCAGTATTTT.